This entry lists 10 T cell receptor beta chains sequenced from one sample in a study of cytomegalovirus exposure and HLA in healthy donors. Vbeta (60) and Jbeta (13) primers were used in the PCR. TCRdb keeps only in-frame clones here, not all; method: immunoSEQ multiplex PCR. This table holds approximately 70,000 clones, 65% to 85% found once. The specimen sequenced was PBMCs. The receptors come from a woman aged 25 to 39 in good health and CMV-seronegative.

The V and J genes are TRBV7-2 and TRBJ1-5; 7 nucleotides line up with TRBD1. V gave up 6 bases and J gave up 6 bases; unmatched junction bases: 14. This CDR3 spans 16 amino acids. CDR1 and CDR2 from the germline V gene are SGHTA and FQGNSA. This CDR3 reads CASSHTGTAGGQPQHF. In nucleotides, the CDR3 is TGTGCCAGCAGTCATACCGGGACAGCGGGCGGTCAGCCCCAGCATTTT.

CDR3 amino acids: CASSQTVLETEAFF. CDR3 nucleotides: TGCGCCAGCAGCCAAACCGTATTGGAGACTGAAGCTTTCTTT. The chain employs TRBV4-1 and TRBJ1-1; no definite D call. Trimming shortened V by 2 bases and J by 5 bases, and 12 bases separated the two germline ends. Germline V gene lookup returns CDR1 MGHRA and CDR2 YSYEKL. The CDR3 covers 14 residues.

This rearrangement joins TRBV7-9 to TRBJ2-1; TRBD2 might be the D (6 bases). Germline CDR1 reads SEHNR; CDR2 reads FQNEAQ (reference sequence). This CDR3 is built from 15 residues. Between the trimmed V and J ends, which lost 1 base and 12 bases, there was a span of 19 bases. CDR3 region: CASSLGPGEMGGQFF. For the CDR3, the DNA is TGTGCCAGCAGCTTAGGGCCCGGGGAGATGGGGGGGCAGTTCTTC.

The chain uses TRBV6-1 and TRBJ2-7; D uncertain. The CDR3 runs 12 residues. Germline assignment: CDR1 MNHNS and CDR2 SASEGT. This chain's CDR3 is CSKQKAAYEQYF. CDR3 in DNA: TGTTCCAAGCAGAAGGCGGCATACGAGCAGTACTTC.

The genes are TRBV13 and TRBJ2-7, with 8 nucleotides matching TRBD1. The CDR3 has 16 residues. After removal of 4 bases from V and 5 bases from J, the junction contained 13 bases not matched to a gene. CDR1 and CDR2 from the germline V gene are PRHDT and FYEKMQ (reference sequence). CDR3 protein: CASSSTGGLRVNEQYF. The CDR3 nucleotides read TGTGCCAGCAGCTCCACAGGGGGTCTGCGGGTAAACGAGCAGTACTTC.

The chain has TRBV7-2 and TRBJ1-2, with a possible D match to TRBD1 (6 bases). The CDR3 runs 17 residues. Germline CDR1 reads SGHTA; CDR2 reads FQGNSA. V was pared by 1 base and J by 1 base, with 16 bases between. As DNA, the CDR3 is TGTGCCAGCAGCTTAGTGTGGGACACCAACTTTAACTATGGCTACACCTTC. The encoded protein is CASSLVWDTNFNYGYTF.

The chain recombines TRBV6-1 with TRBJ1-5; 7 positions match TRBD1. CDR1 and CDR2 (germline): MNHNS, SASEGT. V was pared by 6 bases and J by 4 bases, with 3 bases of the junction left unmatched. The CDR3 has 13 amino acids. The CDR3 DNA reads as TGTGCCAGCAGCCCGGACAGGAATCAGCCCCAGCATTTT. Translated: CASSPDRNQPQHF.

In the case of this clone: One junction end does not reproduce the germline sequence, and a read error may be involved. V gene TRBV7-9 combines with J gene TRBJ2-1, with 10 bases aligning to TRBD2. The CDR3 totals 16 residues. In germline, CDR1 is SEHNR, CDR2 FQNEAQ (reference sequence). CDR3 DNA sequence: TGTTCCAGCAGCGGGAGGGGGGGGGACCCCTACAATGAGCAGTTCTTC. Its protein is CSSSGRGGDPYNEQFF.

The rearrangement joins TRBV19 to TRBJ2-5; D call uncertain. This CDR3 spans 13 amino acids. Germline V gene lookup returns CDR1 LNHDA and CDR2 SQIVND (reference sequence). The V gene lost 3 bases and the J gene lost 1 base, with 6 bases spanning the gap. Here the CDR3 reads CASSIGGQETQYF. The DNA for the CDR3 is TGTGCCAGTAGTATTGGCGGCCAAGAGACCCAGTACTTC.

This chain uses TRBV7-2 with TRBJ2-3, with 8 bases fitting TRBD1. CDR1 SGHTA and CDR2 FQGNSA come from the germline V gene. V lost 5 bases to trimming and J lost 0 bases; unmatched junction nucleotides: 7. The CDR3 is 16 amino acids. The CDR3 spells CASSLAGTGSTDTQYF. DNA for the CDR3: TGTGCCAGCAGCCTCGCCGGGACAGGTAGCACAGATACGCAGTATTTT.